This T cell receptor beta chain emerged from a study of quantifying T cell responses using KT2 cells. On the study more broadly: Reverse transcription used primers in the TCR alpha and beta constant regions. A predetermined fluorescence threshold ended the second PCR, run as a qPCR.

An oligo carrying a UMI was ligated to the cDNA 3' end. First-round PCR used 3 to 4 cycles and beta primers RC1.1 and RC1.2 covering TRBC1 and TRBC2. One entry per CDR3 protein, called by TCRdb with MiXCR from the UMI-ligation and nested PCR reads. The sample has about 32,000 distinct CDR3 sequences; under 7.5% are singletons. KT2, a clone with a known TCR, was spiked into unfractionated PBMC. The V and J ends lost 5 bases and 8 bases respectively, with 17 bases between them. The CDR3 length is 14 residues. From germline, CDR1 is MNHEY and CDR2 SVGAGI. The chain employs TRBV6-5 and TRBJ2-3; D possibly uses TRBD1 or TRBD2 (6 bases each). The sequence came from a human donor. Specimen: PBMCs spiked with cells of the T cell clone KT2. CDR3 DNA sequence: TGTGCCAGCAGTGATCGGGGGCGTGGACGTACGCAGTATTTT. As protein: CASSDRGRGRTQYF.